Each of the 14 T cell receptor beta chains below was sequenced from the same sample in a study of monozygotic twins with inflammatory bowel disease. Using the 5' RACE reads, TCRdb records one entry per CDR3 protein without DNA. The specimen's table records about 210,000 distinct CDR3 sequences. The source material was blood. The source of these receptors is a human donor with ulcerative colitis or Crohn's disease, or a healthy co-twin of an affected twin (not recorded which).

The chain carries TRBV27 and TRBJ1-2. Germline V gene sequence: CDR1 MNHEY, CDR2 SMNVEV (reference sequence). The CDR3 has 15 residues. This CDR3 is CASGHPGGGLDGYTF.

The chain employs TRBV7-9 and TRBJ2-1; checking the TCRdb D call of TRBD2 is not possible without DNA. This CDR3 is built from 15 residues. In germline, CDR1 is SEHNR, CDR2 FQNEAQ (reference sequence). The CDR3 loop reads CASSLPSASYNEQFF.

This rearrangement joins TRBV29-1 to TRBJ2-7; TCRdb reports TRBD1, a call that lacks DNA to check it against. Germline V gene data show CDR1 as SQVTM and CDR2 as ANQGSEA. CDR3 length equals 13 residues. CDR3 in amino acids: CSVEQGGLNEQYF.

The V and J genes are TRBV6-2 or TRBV6-3 and TRBJ1-5. CDR3 length: 14 residues. Germline V gene sequence: CDR1 MNHEY, CDR2 SVGEGT. The CDR3 region is CASKEWLTGRPQHF.

This chain connects TRBV12-3 or TRBV12-4 to TRBJ1-2; no DNA is available, so the TRBD1 call from TCRdb remains unchecked. The CDR3 is made up of 15 amino acids. CDR3 loop: CASSSGQTALYGYTF.

V is TRBV30 and J is TRBJ1-5; TCRdb picks TRBD1, but there is no DNA to check that call. Germline lookup yields CDR1 GTSNPN and CDR2 SVGIG (reference sequence). The CDR3 has 13 amino acids. The CDR3 protein is CAYAGQDNQPQHF. Filled out from reference TRBV30 and TRBJ1-5, the complete variable domain reads SQTIHQWPATLVQPVGSPLSLECTVEGTSNPNLYWYRQAAGRGLQLLFYSVGIGQISSEVPQNLSASRPQDRQFILSSKKLLLSDSGFYLCAYAGQDNQPQHFGDGTRLSIL.

The gene calls are TRBV9 and TRBJ2-2; the TRBD1 assignment by TCRdb is unverifiable without DNA. CDR3 length equals 15 residues. The germline V gene encodes CDR1 SGDLS and CDR2 YYNGEE. Here the CDR3 reads CASSRGQINTGELFF.

This chain's CDR3 is CASSQLQGRYGYTF. The chain uses TRBV5-4 and TRBJ1-2; TCRdb's assignment of TRBD1 cannot be checked, as there is no DNA. Germline V gene sequence: CDR1 SGHNT, CDR2 YYREEE (reference sequence). The CDR3 runs 14 residues.

The CDR3 region is CASSPSGGVYNEQFF. V and J are TRBV3-1 and TRBJ2-1; TCRdb's assignment of TRBD2 cannot be checked, as there is no DNA. The CDR3 has 15 residues. Germline V CDR1 and CDR2: LGHDT, YNNKEL (reference sequence).

The gene calls are TRBV27 and TRBJ2-1; there is no DNA to check the TCRdb D call of TRBD1. This CDR3 region has 16 residues. From germline, CDR1 is MNHEY and CDR2 SMNVEV (reference sequence). CDR3: CASSSGQGPAVYEQFF.

The chain combines TRBV10-3 with TRBJ1-1. Looked up from germline, CDR1 is ENHRY and CDR2 is SYGVKD. The CDR3 runs 14 residues. The CDR3 protein is CAISEDAPTSEAFF.

CDR3 sequence reads: CASSHPEEGNSPLHF. The chain uses TRBV27 and TRBJ1-6. The CDR3 is 15 amino acids. Per the germline V gene, CDR1 is MNHEY and CDR2 is SMNVEV (reference sequence).

This chain links TRBV24-1 with TRBJ1-2. The CDR3 covers 13 residues. In germline, CDR1 is KGHDR, CDR2 SFDVKD. The CDR3 loop is CATSSGPQGGYTF.

The chain employs TRBV6-6 and TRBJ2-1. This CDR3 has 12 residues. CDR1 MNHNY and CDR2 SVGAGI come from the germline V gene (reference sequence). The chain's CDR3 is CASSYKLDEQFF.